The source of this T cell receptor beta chain is a study of T cell responses to AZD1222 COVID-19 vaccine. Whole-study findings and limits: The breadth and depth of Spike-specific TCRs increased once two AZD1222 doses had been given. White British ancestry dominated among donors, who included more females, and clonal diversity was possibly underestimated. Baseline testing showed seropositivity in only a handful of AZD1222 recipients.

It was second doses at about 4 or about 12 weeks that were pooled. Repertoires were generated with immunoSEQ multiplex PCR, while TCRdb's copy carries only in-frame clones and drops some. The sample has roughly 96,000 clones; roughly 90% are singletons. As concerns this clone: Its antigen is not identified.

CDR1 is SQVTM and CDR2 is ANQGSEA in the germline V gene. This CDR3 is built from 13 residues. Trimming left V 7 bases short and J 0 bases short, with 10 bases between. The sequences come from peripheral blood, collected 28 days after the second AZD1222 dose. The chain links TRBV29-1 to TRBJ2-1; D gene uncertain. This sequence originates from an adult who received the AZD1222 COVID-19 vaccine. The DNA for the CDR3 is TGCAGCGACAGAGCCCGCTCCTACAATGAGCAGTTCTTC. The encoded protein is CSDRARSYNEQFF.